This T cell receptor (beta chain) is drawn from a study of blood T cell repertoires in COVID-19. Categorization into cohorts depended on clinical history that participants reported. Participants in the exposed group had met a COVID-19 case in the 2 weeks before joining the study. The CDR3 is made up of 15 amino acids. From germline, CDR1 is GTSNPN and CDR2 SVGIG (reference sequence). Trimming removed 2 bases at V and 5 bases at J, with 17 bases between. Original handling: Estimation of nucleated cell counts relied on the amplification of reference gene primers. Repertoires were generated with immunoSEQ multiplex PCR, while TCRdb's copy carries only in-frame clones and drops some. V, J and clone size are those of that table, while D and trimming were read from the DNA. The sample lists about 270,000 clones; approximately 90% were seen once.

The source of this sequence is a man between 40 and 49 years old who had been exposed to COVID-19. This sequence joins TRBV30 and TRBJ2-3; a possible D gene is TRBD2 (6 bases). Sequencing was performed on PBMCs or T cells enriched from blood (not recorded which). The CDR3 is CAWSTLGGDGDTQYF. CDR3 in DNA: TGTGCCTGGAGTACCCTCGGGGGAGACGGAGATACGCAGTATTTT.